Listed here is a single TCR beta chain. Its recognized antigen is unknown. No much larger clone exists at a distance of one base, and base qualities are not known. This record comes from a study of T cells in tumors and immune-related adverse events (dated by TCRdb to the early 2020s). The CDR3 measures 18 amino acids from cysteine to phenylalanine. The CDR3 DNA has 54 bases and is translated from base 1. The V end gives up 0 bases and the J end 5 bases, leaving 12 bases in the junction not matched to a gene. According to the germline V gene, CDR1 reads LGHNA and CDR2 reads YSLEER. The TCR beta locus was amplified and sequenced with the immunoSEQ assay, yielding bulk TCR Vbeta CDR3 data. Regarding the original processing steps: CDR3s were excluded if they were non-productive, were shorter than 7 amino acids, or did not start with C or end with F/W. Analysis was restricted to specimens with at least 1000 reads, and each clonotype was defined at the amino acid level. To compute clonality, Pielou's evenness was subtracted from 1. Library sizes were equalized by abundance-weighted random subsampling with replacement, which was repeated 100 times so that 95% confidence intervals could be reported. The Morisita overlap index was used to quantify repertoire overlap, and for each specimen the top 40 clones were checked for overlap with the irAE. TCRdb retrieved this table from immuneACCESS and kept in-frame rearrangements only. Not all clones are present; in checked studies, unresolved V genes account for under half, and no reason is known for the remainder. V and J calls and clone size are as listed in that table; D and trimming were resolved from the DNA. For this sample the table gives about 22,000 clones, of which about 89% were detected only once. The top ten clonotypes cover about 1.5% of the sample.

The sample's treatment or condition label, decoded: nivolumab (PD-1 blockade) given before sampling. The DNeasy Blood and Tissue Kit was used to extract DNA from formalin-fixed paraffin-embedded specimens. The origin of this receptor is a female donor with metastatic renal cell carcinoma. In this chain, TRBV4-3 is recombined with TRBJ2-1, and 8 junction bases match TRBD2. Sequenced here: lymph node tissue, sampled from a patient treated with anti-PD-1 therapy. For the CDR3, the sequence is CASSQDGVIGLAHNEQFF. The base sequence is TGCGCCAGCAGCCAAGATGGGGTAATTGGACTAGCCCACAATGAGCAGTTCTTC.